A selection of T cell receptor beta chains follows, all from one sample in a study of T cell repertoires in cytomegalovirus infection. For these TCRs, the target antigens are not known. TCRdb independently ran MiXCR on the reads; one entry per CDR3 protein. The table lists roughly 800,000 distinct CDR3 sequences, approximately 32% of them singletons. Sequencing used cultured CD8+ T cells from PBMCs, obtained from culture after CMV antigen stimulation. The receptors come from a human donor in good health (CMV status not recorded). Some clones in this sample may be carry-over from other donors' samples. Each CDR3 is given with its conserved first and last residue. Fields, in order: V gene, D gene, CDR3 length, clone size, J gene, CDR3 DNA, CDR3 protein. A D gene is named only where the DNA matches it firmly. Where a row states a size, it is once, few, many or the class of an expanded clone; other rows omit it.

v_gene: TRBV7-8
d_gene: NA
len: 14
abundance: NA
j_gene: TRBJ2-3
CDR3nt: TGTGCCAGCAGTTGGTCGGACAGAGGAGATACGCAGTATTTT
CDR3aa: CASSWSDRGDTQYF

v_gene: TRBV6-5
d_gene: NA
len: 11
abundance: NA
j_gene: TRBJ2-7
CDR3nt: TGTGCCACGTATTGGGTATCCGAGCAGTACTTC
CDR3aa: CATYWVSEQYF

v_gene: TRBV14
d_gene: NA
len: 17
abundance: few
j_gene: TRBJ1-2
CDR3nt: TGTGCCAGCAGCCAGGGTAAAGGGAGTTCACCCGTCCCTTACTACACCTTC
CDR3aa: CASSQGKGSSPVPYYTF

v_gene: TRBV7-8
d_gene: NA
len: 16
abundance: many
j_gene: TRBJ2-2
CDR3nt: TGTGCCAGCAGCTCTCCAGGGACAACAAGGACCGGGGAGCTGTTTTTT
CDR3aa: CASSSPGTTRTGELFF

v_gene: TRBV5-4
d_gene: NA
len: 14
abundance: many
j_gene: TRBJ1-1
CDR3nt: TGTGCCAGCAGCTTCAATTGGGAGGATACTGAAGCTTTCTTT
CDR3aa: CASSFNWEDTEAFF

v_gene: TRBV7-2
d_gene: NA
len: 16
abundance: few
j_gene: TRBJ1-5
CDR3nt: TGTGCCAGCAGTATAGGGGCAGGGTGGAGCAATCAGCCCCAGCATTTT
CDR3aa: CASSIGAGWSNQPQHF

v_gene: TRBV4-1
d_gene: NA
len: 15
abundance: NA
j_gene: TRBJ1-1
CDR3nt: TGCGCCAGCAGCCTAAGTGTGGGAGGCCCGCCTGAAGCTTTCTTT
CDR3aa: CASSLSVGGPPEAFF

v_gene: TRBV9
d_gene: NA
len: 15
abundance: NA
j_gene: TRBJ1-6
CDR3nt: TGTGCCAGCAGCGCCCGGGACACTCATAATTCACCCCTCCACTTT
CDR3aa: CASSARDTHNSPLHF

v_gene: TRBV7-2
d_gene: NA
len: 12
abundance: many
j_gene: TRBJ2-1
CDR3nt: TGTGCCAGCAGTGCCGGGGGTTGGGAGCAGTTCTTC
CDR3aa: CASSAGGWEQFF

v_gene: TRBV7-9
d_gene: NA
len: 13
abundance: NA
j_gene: TRBJ1-2
CDR3nt: TGTGCCAGCAGCTTTGAGTCGCAGGATGGCTACACCTTC
CDR3aa: CASSFESQDGYTF

v_gene: TRBV7-8
d_gene: TRBD1
len: 15
abundance: few
j_gene: TRBJ1-5
CDR3nt: TGTGCCAGCAGCCCGATGGACAGGAGCAATCAGCCCCAGCATTTT
CDR3aa: CASSPMDRSNQPQHF

v_gene: TRBV7-2
d_gene: TRBD2
len: 15
abundance: many
j_gene: TRBJ2-1
CDR3nt: TGTGCCAGCAGCCATCCCCTAGCGGGGCCGGATGAGCAGTTCTTC
CDR3aa: CASSHPLAGPDEQFF

v_gene: TRBV7-8
d_gene: NA
len: 13
abundance: few
j_gene: TRBJ2-5
CDR3nt: TGTGCCAGCAGCCCCCGCGGGAAGGAGATCCAGTACTTC
CDR3aa: CASSPRGKEIQYF

v_gene: TRBV7-9
d_gene: NA
len: 13
abundance: NA
j_gene: TRBJ2-1
CDR3nt: TGTGCCAGCAGCTTAGACCATGTGAATGAGCAGTTCTTC
CDR3aa: CASSLDHVNEQFF

v_gene: TRBV15
d_gene: TRBD1
len: 16
abundance: NA
j_gene: TRBJ2-3
CDR3nt: TGTGCCACCAGCAGAGGACAGGGGACCATCACAGATACGCAGTATTTT
CDR3aa: CATSRGQGTITDTQYF

v_gene: TRBV7-9
d_gene: NA
len: 15
abundance: many
j_gene: TRBJ2-3
CDR3nt: TGTGCCAGCAGCTTAGGACGGGGTGGTCCAGATACGCAGTATTTT
CDR3aa: CASSLGRGGPDTQYF

v_gene: TRBV2
d_gene: NA
len: 17
abundance: many
j_gene: TRBJ1-6
CDR3nt: TGTGCCAGCACCGATACTTGGACAGTTTCGATTAATTCACCCCTCCACTTT
CDR3aa: CASTDTWTVSINSPLHF

v_gene: TRBV6-6
d_gene: NA
len: 14
abundance: NA
j_gene: TRBJ1-1
CDR3nt: TGTGCCAGCAGTTACCTGGACACCAACACTGAAGCTTTCTTT
CDR3aa: CASSYLDTNTEAFF

v_gene: TRBV20-1
d_gene: NA
len: 15
abundance: NA
j_gene: TRBJ1-2
CDR3nt: TGCAGTGCTAGAGATCTCGGGGTGTCTGTCGCTGGCTACACCTTC
CDR3aa: CSARDLGVSVAGYTF

v_gene: TRBV11-2
d_gene: TRBD1
len: 15
abundance: NA
j_gene: TRBJ2-1
CDR3nt: TGTGCCAGCAGCACACAGGGGGGCGCCTACAATGAGCAGTTCTTC
CDR3aa: CASSTQGGAYNEQFF

v_gene: TRBV7-6
d_gene: NA
len: 14
abundance: many
j_gene: TRBJ2-1
CDR3nt: TGTGCCAGCAGCCGCCCAGAGGCGGGGAATGAGCAGTTCTTC
CDR3aa: CASSRPEAGNEQFF

v_gene: TRBV4-1
d_gene: NA
len: 16
abundance: few
j_gene: TRBJ1-1
CDR3nt: TGCGCCAGCAGCCAAACAGGGAAAGGATGGGGCACTGAAGCTTTCTTT
CDR3aa: CASSQTGKGWGTEAFF

v_gene: TRBV10-3
d_gene: NA
len: 17
abundance: NA
j_gene: TRBJ2-7
CDR3nt: TGTGCCATCAGTATGGGGATTCTCCAGGACAAGGTCTACGAGCAGTACTTC
CDR3aa: CAISMGILQDKVYEQYF

v_gene: TRBV6-6
d_gene: TRBD1
len: 16
abundance: NA
j_gene: TRBJ2-3
CDR3nt: TGTGCCAGCAGTTACGGGACAGTTACTCCTTCTTATACGCAGTATTTT
CDR3aa: CASSYGTVTPSYTQYF

v_gene: TRBV28
d_gene: TRBD1
len: 15
abundance: few
j_gene: TRBJ2-3
CDR3nt: TGTGCCAGCAGTCCGGGACAGGGGGCGACAGATACGCAGTATTTT
CDR3aa: CASSPGQGATDTQYF

v_gene: TRBV11-2
d_gene: TRBD2
len: 15
abundance: NA
j_gene: TRBJ2-5
CDR3nt: TGTGCCAGCAGCTATAGCGGGGGTGACCAAGAGACCCAGTACTTC
CDR3aa: CASSYSGGDQETQYF

v_gene: TRBV7-6
d_gene: TRBD1
len: 15
abundance: many
j_gene: TRBJ1-6
CDR3nt: TGTGCCAGCAGCTTCGGACAGGGTCCTAATTCACCCCTCCACTTT
CDR3aa: CASSFGQGPNSPLHF

v_gene: TRBV7-6
d_gene: TRBD2
len: 13
abundance: many
j_gene: TRBJ2-1
CDR3nt: TGTGCCAGCAGACTAGCGGGGGGCCATGAGCAGTTCTTC
CDR3aa: CASRLAGGHEQFF

v_gene: TRBV7-8
d_gene: NA
len: 14
abundance: many
j_gene: TRBJ1-4
CDR3nt: TGTGCCAGCAGCTTAGGTGGGGGTAATGAAAAACTGTTTTTT
CDR3aa: CASSLGGGNEKLFF

v_gene: TRBV6-8
d_gene: TRBD1
len: 16
abundance: NA
j_gene: TRBJ2-2
CDR3nt: TGTGCCAGCAGTTTGGGAACAGGGGGCGGTGCCGGGGAGCTGTTTTTT
CDR3aa: CASSLGTGGGAGELFF

v_gene: TRBV7-8
d_gene: TRBD1
len: 15
abundance: many
j_gene: TRBJ2-7
CDR3nt: TGTGCCAGCAGCTTAGCGCGCAGGGGGTTCAACGAGCAGTACTTC
CDR3aa: CASSLARRGFNEQYF

v_gene: TRBV19
d_gene: TRBD1
len: 13
abundance: few
j_gene: TRBJ1-1
CDR3nt: TGTGCCAGTAAAGACAGGGTGGGGCGTGAAGCTTTCTTT
CDR3aa: CASKDRVGREAFF

v_gene: TRBV27
d_gene: NA
len: 14
abundance: NA
j_gene: TRBJ2-7
CDR3nt: TGTGCCAGCAGTTTAAGGCCGCTATTCCACGAGCAGTACTTC
CDR3aa: CASSLRPLFHEQYF

v_gene: TRBV24-1
d_gene: NA
len: 13
abundance: NA
j_gene: TRBJ2-1
CDR3nt: TGTGCCACCAGTGATTCGGGACATGATGAGCAGTTCTTC
CDR3aa: CATSDSGHDEQFF

v_gene: TRBV6-2/TRBV6-3
d_gene: TRBD2
len: 18
abundance: NA
j_gene: TRBJ2-2
CDR3nt: TGTGCCAGCAGTTTCCTAGCGGGGGGGCCAAAGAACACCGGGGAGCTGTTTTTT
CDR3aa: CASSFLAGGPKNTGELFF

v_gene: TRBV7-8
d_gene: NA
len: 14
abundance: NA
j_gene: TRBJ1-6
CDR3nt: TGTGCCAGCAGCCAGGGGCGGGGGGATTCACCCCTCCACTTT
CDR3aa: CASSQGRGDSPLHF

v_gene: TRBV27
d_gene: NA
len: 15
abundance: NA
j_gene: TRBJ2-5
CDR3nt: TGTGCCAGCAGTTTAGGAGGGACACCTCAAGAGACCCAGTACTTC
CDR3aa: CASSLGGTPQETQYF

v_gene: TRBV12-3/TRBV12-4
d_gene: NA
len: 13
abundance: many
j_gene: TRBJ1-4
CDR3nt: TGTGCCAGCAGTTTGCGAGTGGATGAAAAACTGTTTTTT
CDR3aa: CASSLRVDEKLFF

v_gene: TRBV6-6
d_gene: NA
len: 15
abundance: many
j_gene: TRBJ2-1
CDR3nt: TGTGCCAGCAGTTATGGGGGAAGCTCCTACAATGAGCAGTTCTTC
CDR3aa: CASSYGGSSYNEQFF

v_gene: TRBV7-6
d_gene: NA
len: 15
abundance: NA
j_gene: TRBJ2-1
CDR3nt: TGTGCCACCATGGGCAGGGCCCACGGGTACAATGAGCAGTTCTTC
CDR3aa: CATMGRAHGYNEQFF

v_gene: TRBV6-1
d_gene: NA
len: 13
abundance: few
j_gene: TRBJ1-2
CDR3nt: TGTGCCAGCAGTGAAGTTTCGGGTTATGGCTACACCTTC
CDR3aa: CASSEVSGYGYTF

v_gene: TRBV20-1
d_gene: TRBD1
len: 13
abundance: few
j_gene: TRBJ1-1
CDR3nt: TGCAGTGGCCCGGGACAGCAGAACACTGAAGCTTTCTTT
CDR3aa: CSGPGQQNTEAFF

v_gene: TRBV27
d_gene: TRBD1
len: 13
abundance: NA
j_gene: TRBJ2-2
CDR3nt: TGTGCCAGCAGCCACAGGGGCTCGGCGGAGCTGTTTTTT
CDR3aa: CASSHRGSAELFF

v_gene: TRBV24-1
d_gene: TRBD1
len: 13
abundance: NA
j_gene: TRBJ1-2
CDR3nt: TGTGCCACCAGTGATTTCGGACAGGGCGGCTACACCTTC
CDR3aa: CATSDFGQGGYTF

v_gene: TRBV19
d_gene: TRBD1
len: 14
abundance: NA
j_gene: TRBJ2-2
CDR3nt: TGTGCCAGTATGGACAGGAGACACACCGGGGAGCTGTTTTTT
CDR3aa: CASMDRRHTGELFF

v_gene: TRBV7-9
d_gene: TRBD1
len: 15
abundance: few
j_gene: TRBJ2-4
CDR3nt: TGTGCCAGCAGCCCCGGACAGGGGGCTTGGTACATTCAGTACTTC
CDR3aa: CASSPGQGAWYIQYF

v_gene: TRBV6-8
d_gene: NA
len: 13
abundance: few
j_gene: TRBJ2-3
CDR3nt: TGTGCCAGCAGTTACTCGGACACAGATACGCAGTATTTT
CDR3aa: CASSYSDTDTQYF

v_gene: TRBV24-1
d_gene: NA
len: 12
abundance: few
j_gene: TRBJ2-5
CDR3nt: TGTGCCACCAGTGATTGGGAGGAGACCCAGTACTTC
CDR3aa: CATSDWEETQYF